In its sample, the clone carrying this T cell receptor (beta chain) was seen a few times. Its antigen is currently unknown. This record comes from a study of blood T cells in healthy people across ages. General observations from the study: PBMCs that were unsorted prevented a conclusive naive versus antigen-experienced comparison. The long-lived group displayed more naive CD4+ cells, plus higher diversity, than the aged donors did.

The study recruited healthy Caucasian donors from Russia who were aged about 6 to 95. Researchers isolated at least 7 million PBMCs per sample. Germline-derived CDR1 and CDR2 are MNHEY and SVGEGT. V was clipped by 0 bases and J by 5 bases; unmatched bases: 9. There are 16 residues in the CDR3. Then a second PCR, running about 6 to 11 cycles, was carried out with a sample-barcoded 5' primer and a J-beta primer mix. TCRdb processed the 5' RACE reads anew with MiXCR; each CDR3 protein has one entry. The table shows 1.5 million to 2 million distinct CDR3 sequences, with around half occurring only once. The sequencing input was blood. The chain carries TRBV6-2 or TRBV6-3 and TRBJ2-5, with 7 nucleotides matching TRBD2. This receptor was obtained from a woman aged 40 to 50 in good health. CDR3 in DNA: TGTGCCAGCAGTTACTCGTTCACTAGCGTTCGGGAGACCCAGTACTTC. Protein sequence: CASSYSFTSVRETQYF.